Listed here is a single T cell receptor beta chain. This sample is drawn from a study of blood T cell repertoires in COVID-19. This CDR3 is 14 amino acids long. Germline lookup yields CDR1 SQVTM and CDR2 ANQGSEA. The V end lost 5 bases, the J end lost 0 bases, and 11 bases lay between the germline ends. Some clones are missing from TCRdb's copy, which holds only in-frame ones; the method was immunoSEQ multiplex PCR. The data hold 150,000 to 200,000 clones, with almost 90% observed a single time. The gene calls are TRBV29-1 and TRBJ2-1; weak D call: TRBD2 (5 bases). Sequencing was carried out using peripheral blood. This receptor was identified in a man aged 45-65 years with acute or convalescent COVID-19. DNA of the CDR3: TGCAGCGTTCTTGGCGGGCCCTCCTACAATGAGCAGTTCTTC. Residues: CSVLGGPSYNEQFF.